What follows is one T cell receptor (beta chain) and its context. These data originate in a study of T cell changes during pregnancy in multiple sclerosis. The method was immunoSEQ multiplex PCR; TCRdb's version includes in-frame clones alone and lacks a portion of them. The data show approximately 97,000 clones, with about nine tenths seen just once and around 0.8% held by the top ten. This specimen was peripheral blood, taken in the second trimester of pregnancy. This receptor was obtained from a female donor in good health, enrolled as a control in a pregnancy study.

The CDR3 nucleotides are TGTGCCAGTAGTATCCCCAGGGCCACAGATACGCAGTATTTT. It codes for CASSIPRATDTQYF. The rearrangement joins TRBV19 to TRBJ2-3, with D tentatively TRBD1 (5 bases). V lost 3 bases and J lost 2, with 9 bases in between. This CDR3 contains 14 residues. The V gene's germline CDR1 is LNHDA and CDR2 SQIVND (reference sequence).